Listed here are 5 T cell receptor beta chains from one sample, sequenced in a study of CD8 T cells in Susac syndrome (dated by TCRdb to the late 2010s). Library construction relied on the immunoSEQ multiplex PCR assay. RNA was extracted with the RNeasy kit and roughly 0.5 to 1 ug was reverse transcribed using random hexamers. The raw public reads went through TCRdb reprocessing: fastp at Q25, MiXCR clone calling, in-frame beta chains kept. Rows are combined by CDR3 protein, so each entry shows the most common genes and DNA. The sample yields some 140,000 distinct CDR3 sequences; over 90% were counted once. 0.18% of the sample lies in the top ten. Material for sequencing was CD8+ T cells from PBMCs. All receptors derive from a human donor with Susac syndrome.

The chain carries TRBV19 and TRBJ2-2, with D perhaps TRBD2 (5 bases). Looked up from germline, CDR1 is LNHDA and CDR2 is SQIVND (reference sequence). This CDR3 spans 19 amino acids. Deletions cut 1 base from V and 2 bases from J, with 20 bases between. The CDR3 here is CASSIVSRGSGTNTGELFF. CDR3 nucleotides: TGTGCCAGTAGTATAGTTAGTCGCGGGTCAGGCACAAACACCGGGGAGCTGTTTTTT.

The chain is built from TRBV6-5 and TRBJ2-2; 11 nucleotides line up with TRBD2. The germline gives CDR1 MNHEY, CDR2 SVGAGI. The CDR3 extends over 15 amino acids. J was trimmed by 4 bases and V by 10 bases; bases with no gene match: 8. The CDR3 DNA reads TGTGCCACCACCGCCGGGACTAGCGGCACCGGGGAGCTGTTTTTT. It encodes CATTAGTSGTGELFF.

The chain recombines TRBV29-1 with TRBJ1-2; a possible D gene is TRBD1 (5 bases). Germline CDR1 and CDR2: SQVTM and ANQGSEA. This CDR3 region has 13 residues. Trimming left V 1 base short and J 6 bases short, with 12 bases between. Written as DNA, the CDR3 is TGCAGCGTTGAAGTAGGGACTGAAGATGGCTACACCTTC. Amino acids: CSVEVGTEDGYTF.

Concerning this clonotype itself: The junction shows a germline mismatch at one end, possibly a read error. The rearrangement uses TRBV6-1 and TRBJ2-1; TRBD2 agrees at 10 bases. The CDR3 has 15 residues. Germline lookup yields CDR1 MNHNS and CDR2 SASEGT. For the CDR3, the DNA is TGTGCCAGCAGTAAAGCGGGAGGGCCTGGGCATGAGCAGTTCTTC. Residues: CASSKAGGPGHEQFF.

The rearrangement uses TRBV12-3 or TRBV12-4 and TRBJ2-7; 11 nucleotides align to TRBD2. V was clipped by 3 bases and J by 3 bases; unmatched bases: 4. The CDR3 length is 15 residues. The CDR3 is CASSFLAGGGYEQYF. CDR3 DNA: TGTGCCAGCAGTTTTCTAGCGGGAGGAGGCTACGAGCAGTACTTC.